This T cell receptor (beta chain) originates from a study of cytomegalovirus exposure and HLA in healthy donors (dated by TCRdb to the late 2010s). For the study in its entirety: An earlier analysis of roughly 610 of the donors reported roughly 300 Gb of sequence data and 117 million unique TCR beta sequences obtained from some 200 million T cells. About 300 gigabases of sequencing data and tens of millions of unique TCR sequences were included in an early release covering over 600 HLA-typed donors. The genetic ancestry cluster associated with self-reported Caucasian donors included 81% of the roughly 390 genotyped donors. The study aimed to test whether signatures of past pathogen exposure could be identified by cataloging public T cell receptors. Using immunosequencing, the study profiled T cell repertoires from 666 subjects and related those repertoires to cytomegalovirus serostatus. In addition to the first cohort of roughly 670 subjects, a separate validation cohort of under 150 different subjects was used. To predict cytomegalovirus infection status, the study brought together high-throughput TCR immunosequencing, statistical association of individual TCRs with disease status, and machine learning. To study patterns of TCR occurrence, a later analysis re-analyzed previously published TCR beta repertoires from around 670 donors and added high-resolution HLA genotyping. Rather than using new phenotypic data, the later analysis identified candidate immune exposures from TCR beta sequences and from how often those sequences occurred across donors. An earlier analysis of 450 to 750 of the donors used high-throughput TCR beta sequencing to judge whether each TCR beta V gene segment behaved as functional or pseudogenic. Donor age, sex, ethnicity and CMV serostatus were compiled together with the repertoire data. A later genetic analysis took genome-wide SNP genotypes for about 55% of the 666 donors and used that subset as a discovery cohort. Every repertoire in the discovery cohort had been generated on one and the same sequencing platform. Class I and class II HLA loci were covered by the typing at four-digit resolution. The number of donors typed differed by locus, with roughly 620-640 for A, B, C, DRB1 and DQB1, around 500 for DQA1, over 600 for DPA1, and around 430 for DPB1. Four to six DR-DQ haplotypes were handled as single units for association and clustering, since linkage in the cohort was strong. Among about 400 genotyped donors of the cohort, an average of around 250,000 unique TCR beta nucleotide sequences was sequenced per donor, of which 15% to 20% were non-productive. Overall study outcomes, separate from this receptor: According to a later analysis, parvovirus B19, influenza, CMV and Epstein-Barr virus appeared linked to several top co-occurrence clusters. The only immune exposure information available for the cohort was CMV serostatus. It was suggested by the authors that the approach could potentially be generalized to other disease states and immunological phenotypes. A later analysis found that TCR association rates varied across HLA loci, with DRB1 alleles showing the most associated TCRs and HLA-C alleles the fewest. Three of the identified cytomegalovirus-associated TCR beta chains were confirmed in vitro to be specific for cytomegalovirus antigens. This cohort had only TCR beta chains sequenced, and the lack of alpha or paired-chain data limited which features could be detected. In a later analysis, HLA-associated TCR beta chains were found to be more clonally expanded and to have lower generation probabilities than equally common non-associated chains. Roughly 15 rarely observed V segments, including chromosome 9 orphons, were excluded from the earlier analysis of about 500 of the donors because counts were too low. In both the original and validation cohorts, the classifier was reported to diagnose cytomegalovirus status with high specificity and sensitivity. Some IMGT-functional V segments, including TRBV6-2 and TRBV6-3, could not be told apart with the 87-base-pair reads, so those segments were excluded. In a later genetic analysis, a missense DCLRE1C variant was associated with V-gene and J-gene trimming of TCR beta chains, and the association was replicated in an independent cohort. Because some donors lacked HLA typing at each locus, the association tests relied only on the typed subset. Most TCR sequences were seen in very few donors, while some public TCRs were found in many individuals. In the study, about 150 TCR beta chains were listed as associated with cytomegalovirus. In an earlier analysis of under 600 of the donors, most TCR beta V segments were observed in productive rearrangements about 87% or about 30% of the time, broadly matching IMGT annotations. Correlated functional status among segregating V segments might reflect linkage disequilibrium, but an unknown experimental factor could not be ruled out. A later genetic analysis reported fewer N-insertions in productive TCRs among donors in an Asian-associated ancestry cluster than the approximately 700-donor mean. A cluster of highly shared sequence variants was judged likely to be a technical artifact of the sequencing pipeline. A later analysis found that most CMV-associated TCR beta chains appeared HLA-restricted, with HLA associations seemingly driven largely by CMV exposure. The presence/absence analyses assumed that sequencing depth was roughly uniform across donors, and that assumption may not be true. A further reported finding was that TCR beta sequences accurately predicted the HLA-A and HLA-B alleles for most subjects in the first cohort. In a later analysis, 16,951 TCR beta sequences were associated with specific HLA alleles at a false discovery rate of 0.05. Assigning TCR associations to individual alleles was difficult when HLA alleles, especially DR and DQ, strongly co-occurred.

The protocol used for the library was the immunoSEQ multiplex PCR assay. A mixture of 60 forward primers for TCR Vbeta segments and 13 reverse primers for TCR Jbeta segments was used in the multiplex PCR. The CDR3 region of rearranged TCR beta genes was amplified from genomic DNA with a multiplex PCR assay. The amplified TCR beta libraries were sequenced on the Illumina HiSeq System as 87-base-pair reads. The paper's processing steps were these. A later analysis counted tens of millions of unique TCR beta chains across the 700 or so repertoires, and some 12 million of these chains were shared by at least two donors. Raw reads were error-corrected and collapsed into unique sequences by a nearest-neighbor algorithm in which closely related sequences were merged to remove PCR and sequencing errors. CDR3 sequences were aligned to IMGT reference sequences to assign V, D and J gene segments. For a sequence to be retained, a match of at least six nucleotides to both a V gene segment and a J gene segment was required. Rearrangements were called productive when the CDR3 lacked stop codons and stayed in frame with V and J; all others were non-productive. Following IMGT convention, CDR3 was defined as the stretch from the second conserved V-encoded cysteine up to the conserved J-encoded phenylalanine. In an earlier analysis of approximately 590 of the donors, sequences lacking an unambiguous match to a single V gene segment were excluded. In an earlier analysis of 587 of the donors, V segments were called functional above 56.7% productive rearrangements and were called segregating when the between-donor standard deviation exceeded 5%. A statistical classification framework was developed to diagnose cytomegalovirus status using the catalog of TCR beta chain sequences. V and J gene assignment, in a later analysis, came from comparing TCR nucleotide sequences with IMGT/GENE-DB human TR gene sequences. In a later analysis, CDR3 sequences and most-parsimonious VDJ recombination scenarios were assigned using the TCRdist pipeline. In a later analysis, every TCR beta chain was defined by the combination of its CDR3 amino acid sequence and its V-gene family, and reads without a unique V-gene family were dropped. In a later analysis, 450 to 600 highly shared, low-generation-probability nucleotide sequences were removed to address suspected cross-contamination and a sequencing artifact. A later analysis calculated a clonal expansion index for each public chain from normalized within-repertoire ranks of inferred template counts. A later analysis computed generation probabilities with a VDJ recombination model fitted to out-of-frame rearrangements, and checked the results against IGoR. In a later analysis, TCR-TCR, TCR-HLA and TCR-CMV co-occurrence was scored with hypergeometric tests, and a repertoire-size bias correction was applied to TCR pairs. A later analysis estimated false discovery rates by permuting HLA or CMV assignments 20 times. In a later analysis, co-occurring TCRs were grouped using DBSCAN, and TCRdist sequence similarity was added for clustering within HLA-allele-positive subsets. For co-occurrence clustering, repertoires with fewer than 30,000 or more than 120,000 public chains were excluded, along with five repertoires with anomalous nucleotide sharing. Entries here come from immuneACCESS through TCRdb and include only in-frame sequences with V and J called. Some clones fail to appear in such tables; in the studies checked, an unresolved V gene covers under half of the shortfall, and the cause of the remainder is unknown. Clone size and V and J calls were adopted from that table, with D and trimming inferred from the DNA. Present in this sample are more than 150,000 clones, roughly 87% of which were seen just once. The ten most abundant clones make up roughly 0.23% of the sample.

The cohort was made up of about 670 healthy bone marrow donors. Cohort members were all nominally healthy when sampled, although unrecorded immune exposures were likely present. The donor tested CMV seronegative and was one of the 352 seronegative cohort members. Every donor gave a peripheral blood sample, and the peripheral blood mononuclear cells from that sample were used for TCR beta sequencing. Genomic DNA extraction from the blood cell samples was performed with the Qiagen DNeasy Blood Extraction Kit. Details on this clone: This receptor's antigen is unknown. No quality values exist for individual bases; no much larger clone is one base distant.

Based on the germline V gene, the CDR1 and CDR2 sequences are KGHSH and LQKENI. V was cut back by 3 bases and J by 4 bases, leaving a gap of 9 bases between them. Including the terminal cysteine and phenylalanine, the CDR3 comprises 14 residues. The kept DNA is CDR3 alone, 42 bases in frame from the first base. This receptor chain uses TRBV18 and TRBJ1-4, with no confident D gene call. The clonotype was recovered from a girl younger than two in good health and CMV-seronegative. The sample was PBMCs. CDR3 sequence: CASSPTAGNEKLFF. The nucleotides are TGTGCCAGCTCACCCACCGCGGGTAATGAAAAACTGTTTTTT.